Sequencing of this T cell receptor beta chain was carried out in a study of graft-versus-host responses after intestinal transplantation (dated by TCRdb to the early 2020s). For the study in its entirety: The transplants that recipients got were multivisceral, liver-intestinal, or isolated intestinal. Instead of going to the commercial service, samples from three later patients were sequenced in-house on an Illumina MiSeq and processed with MiXCR. A cohort of around 25 intestinal transplant recipients, including one retransplant, was enrolled, and 3 patients lacking pretransplant specimens were excluded. After intestinal transplantation, graft-versus-host and host-versus-graft alloreactive T cell clones in the graft, circulation and bone marrow were tracked using bulk TCR-beta CDR3 sequencing. All recipients received anti-thymocyte globulin induction followed by maintenance tacrolimus and steroids for about three years. Donor T cell macrochimerism was defined as a peak of at least 4% donor T cells among recipient peripheral blood mononuclear cells. Alloreactive clones were identified by sequencing pre-transplant mixed lymphocyte reaction products and comparing these products with unstimulated pre-transplant donor and recipient T cells. General conclusions and limits of the study: In patients with donor T cell macrochimerism, the allografts had high GvH to HvG T cell clonal ratios. The relatively low number and heterogeneity of intestinal transplant patients limited the conclusions. Peak levels of circulating GvH clones were associated with declines in HvG clones early after transplant. GvH clones were detected in recipient bone marrow, and some of these GvH clones were observed earlier in ileal mucosa or blood, consistent with an intestinal mucosal origin.

Points on this clone: The antigen it recognizes is unknown. The input lacks base qualities; no much larger clone sits a single base away.

Counted from cysteine to phenylalanine, this CDR3 has 14 amino acids. Only the CDR3 part of the read is kept: 42 bases, read in frame from the first base. From a lookup of the germline V gene, CDR1 and CDR2 are SGHTA and FQGTGA. Trimming at the junction amounts to 3 bases on V and 2 bases on J, and the germline ends lie 10 bases apart. The library was generated by the immunoSEQ multiplex PCR assay. For most patients, genomic DNA was isolated using the Qiagen DNeasy Blood and Tissue Kit and was shipped frozen to Adaptive Biotechnologies for TCR sequencing. For most patients, genomic DNA was subjected to high-throughput TCR-beta CDR3 sequencing by Adaptive Biotechnologies. Per the authors' processing: Adaptive's ImmunoSEQ software supplied the TCR sequencing data for more than 15 patients, while MiXCR and VDJtools were used to process a few other patients. To correct CD4 versus CD8 sorting errors, sequences present in both subsets at a frequency ratio below 5:1 were removed. CDR3 nucleotide sequences shared between donor and recipient were removed because the origin of such sequences could not be assigned. To be classed as alloreactive, a clone needed at least 2-fold expansion over unstimulated cells and a minimum CFSE-low frequency of 0.002% (template counts) or 0.001% (read counts). Clones detected in sequenced pre-transplant spleen, lymph node, or MLR CFSE-low populations of the donor or recipient were defined as mappable. The cumulative frequency of alloreactive clones was calculated as a percentage of all sequences, weighted by copy number. TCRdb took this table from immuneACCESS and kept in-frame rearrangements with V and J called. Such tables lack part of the clones; where checked against another copy, unresolved V genes explain under half of the gap, and the rest is unexplained. From that table come the V and J calls and clone size; the DNA was used to work out D and trimming. The sample profile shows about 130,000 clones; around nine tenths of them were found once. The ten largest clones add up to roughly 0.15% of the sample.

This specimen's time point label, per the study, means: cells obtained before transplantation from donor or recipient. CD3+CD4+ and CD3+CD8+ populations were FACS-sorted from unstimulated pre-transplant donor and recipient cells taken from spleen or lymph nodes. This receptor was identified in a human donor who received an intestinal transplant. The source was unstimulated CD4+ T cells sorted from spleen or lymph node cells, collected before intestinal transplant. Recombination joined TRBV7-3 with TRBJ1-1; 5 matching bases give a weak D call of TRBD1. The CDR3: CASSLGPVNTEAFF. The DNA reads as follows: TGTGCCAGCAGCTTGGGACCGGTAAACACTGAAGCTTTCTTT.